The present T cell receptor (beta chain) was sequenced within a study of blood T cell repertoires in COVID-19. The overall study: COVID-19 samples collected from the United States, Italy and Spain covered acute and convalescent phases. In each case, the material was cDNA or gDNA derived from T cells, B-cell-depleted T cells, or PBMCs.

The CDR3 length is 17 residues. The germline V gene encodes CDR1 SGHTS and CDR2 YDEGEE. The J segment lost 0 bases and the V segment lost 4 bases, leaving 12 bases of the junction unmatched. Study processing details: How many nucleated cells were present was estimated from reference gene primer amplification. Assay: immunoSEQ multiplex PCR; the TCRdb copy retains only in-frame clones and omits some. V and J calls and clone size are copied from that table; D and trimming were computed from the DNA. Of over 45,000 clones listed, 77% are singletons. This TCR came from a human donor with active or convalescent COVID-19. The donor label of this sample is uncertain. What was sequenced was peripheral blood. V is TRBV5-8 and J is TRBJ1-1, with TRBD1 matching over 7 bases. The CDR3 region is CASSPEGQRPLNTEAFF. DNA of the CDR3: TGTGCCAGCAGCCCGGAGGGACAGCGCCCCTTGAACACTGAAGCTTTCTTT. Complete variable domain (other parts from reference TRBV5-8 and TRBJ1-1): EAGVTQSPTHLIKTRGQQATLRCSPISGHTSVYWYQQALGLGLQFLLWYDEGEERNRGNFPPRFSGRQFPNYSSELNVNALELEDSALYLCASSPEGQRPLNTEAFFGQGTRLTVV.